The 10 T cell receptor beta chains reported below all come from one sample, sequenced in a study of vaccination and CD4 T cells after COVID-19. These receptors' targets are unknown. The Oncomine TCR Beta short-read assay sequenced DNA from cultured CD4+ T cells. Each CDR3 protein gets one entry after TCRdb re-called the PCR reads with MiXCR. The sample holds about 8,400 distinct CDR3 sequences, 40% to 45% seen once. The treatment is: approximately 9-day PBMC culture with coronavirus spike peptide pools or control peptides (ViraFEST assay). CD4+ T cells that came from the unexposed donor were collected before the COVID-19 pandemic (2011-2018). Source material: CD4+ T cells from blood, cultured in vitro. The receptor set was obtained from a human donor in good health.

This chain connects TRBV20-1 to TRBJ2-3; a possible D gene is TRBD2 (6 bases). The CDR3 runs to 15 residues. V lost 3 bases and J 3 bases, leaving 16 bases between the germline ends. CDR1 DFQATT and CDR2 SNEGSKA come from the germline V gene (reference sequence). CDR3 sequence (DNA): TGCAGTGCTAGGGAAGGGACTTTTCCGACAGATACGCAGTATTTT. Translating gives CSAREGTFPTDTQYF.

The chain employs TRBV6-2 or TRBV6-3 and TRBJ2-5; D is unclear. This CDR3 has 14 amino acids. The germline V gene encodes CDR1 MNHEY and CDR2 SVGEGT. Trimming pared 6 bases from V and 2 bases from J, leaving 13 bases between. CDR3 coding DNA: TGTGCCAGCAGAAACGCGGCATGGCAAGAGACCCAGTACTTC. Translated, it gives CASRNAAWQETQYF.

The chain joins TRBV30 to TRBJ1-5; 9 bases are a match to TRBD1. Germline V lookup: CDR1 GTSNPN, CDR2 SVGIG (reference sequence). With 5 bases clipped from V and 4 bases from J, the junction kept 3 bases outside the gene matches. The length of the CDR3 is 13 residues. CDR3 in amino acids: CAWGQGSNQPQHF. Here the CDR3 DNA reads TGTGCCTGGGGACAGGGGTCTAATCAGCCCCAGCATTTT.

The V and J genes are TRBV27 and TRBJ2-2, with D unclear. V lost 5 bases and J 6 bases, leaving 10 bases between the germline ends. The CDR3 spans 13 residues. Germline CDR1 is MNHEY and CDR2 is SMNVEV (reference sequence). In DNA, the CDR3 is TGTGCCAGCAGTGCAATGAGCGCCGGGGAGCTGTTTTTT. Protein product: CASSAMSAGELFF.

V gene TRBV7-9 combines with J gene TRBJ1-2; D not certain. V shed 6 bases and J shed 3 bases, with 8 bases lying between them. The CDR3 has 12 residues. Germline CDR1 and CDR2: SEHNR and FQNEAQ (reference sequence). CDR3 sequence: CASSNTDYGYTF. The CDR3 coding sequence is TGTGCCAGCAGTAATACAGACTATGGCTACACCTTC.

This chain uses TRBV5-1 with TRBJ1-1; D is perhaps TRBD1 (6 bases). Germline V gene sequence: CDR1 SGHRS, CDR2 YFSETQ. V lost 3 bases to trimming and J lost 0 bases, with 12 bases between them. This CDR3 has 15 residues. CDR3 nucleotide sequence: TGCGCCAGCAGCTGGGGTGACAGGCTGAACACTGAAGCTTTCTTT. It codes for CASSWGDRLNTEAFF.

This chain links TRBV28 with TRBJ2-3, with a possible D match to TRBD1 (5 bases). The germline gives CDR1 MDHEN, CDR2 SYDVKM. V gave up 7 bases and J gave up 10 bases, with 18 bases separating them. There are 13 residues in the CDR3. The CDR3 reads CASIPQAQGPQYF. The CDR3 bases are TGTGCCAGCATCCCCCAAGCGCAGGGTCCGCAGTATTTT.

This sequence joins TRBV6-1 and TRBJ2-5; 11 bases fit TRBD1. Germline V gene sequence: CDR1 MNHNS, CDR2 SASEGT. The junction had 12 bases not matched to a gene; V was cut back by 7 bases and J by 5 bases. The CDR3 consists of 16 residues. CDR3 loop: CASNQDRGLLMETQYF. As DNA, the CDR3 is TGTGCCAGCAACCAGGACAGGGGGCTATTGATGGAGACCCAGTACTTC.

This clonotype was found a few times. This chain connects TRBV1 to TRBJ2-3; TRBD1 is the table's D call and was not checked against the DNA. TRBV1 is flagged as a pseudogene. This CDR3 has 18 amino acids. The CDR3 nucleotides read TGCACCAGCAGCCTCCCACAAGAGGGGGGGACTTCGTGTATTACGCAGTATTTT. Encoded protein: CTSSLPQEGGTSCITQYF.

The chain employs TRBV25-1 and TRBJ2-2; 8 positions agree with TRBD1. Trimming at V came to 5 bases and at J to 8 bases, leaving 10 bases not matched to a gene. The CDR3 spans 15 residues. CDR1 is MGHDK and CDR2 is SYGVNS in the germline V gene. The CDR3 here is CASSPRQGAAGELFF. CDR3 nucleotide sequence: TGTGCCAGCAGTCCCCGGCAGGGGGCTGCAGGGGAGCTGTTTTTT.